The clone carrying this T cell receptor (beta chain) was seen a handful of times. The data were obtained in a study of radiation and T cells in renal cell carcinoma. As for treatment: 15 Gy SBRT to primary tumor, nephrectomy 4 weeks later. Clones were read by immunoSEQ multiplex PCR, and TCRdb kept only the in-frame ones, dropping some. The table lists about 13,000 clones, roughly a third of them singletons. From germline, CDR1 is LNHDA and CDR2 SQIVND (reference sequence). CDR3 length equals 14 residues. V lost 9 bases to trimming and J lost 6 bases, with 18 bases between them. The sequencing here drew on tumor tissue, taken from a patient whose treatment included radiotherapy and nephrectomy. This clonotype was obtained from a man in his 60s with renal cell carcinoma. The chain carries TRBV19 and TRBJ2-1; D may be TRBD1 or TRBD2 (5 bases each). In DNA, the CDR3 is TGTGCCAGCAACCGGGACGGCCTCTTCAATGAGCAGTTCTTC. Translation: CASNRDGLFNEQFF.